This TCR beta chain was found in a study of T cell responses to AZD1222 COVID-19 vaccine. The study's findings and limits: Reportedly, close to half of spike-specific TCRs are directed against unmutated variant regions.

Sequencing used immunoSEQ multiplex PCR; TCRdb keeps in-frame clones, though not all of them. This table holds about 180,000 clones, roughly 92% found once. This clone has a single count. The antigen remains undetermined. Germline CDR1 reads SEHNR; CDR2 reads FQNEAQ (reference sequence). The CDR3 spans 16 residues. V lost 0 bases to trimming and J lost 0 bases, with 8 bases between them. Sample: peripheral blood, taken 28 days after the second AZD1222 dose. This sequence originates from an adult who received the AZD1222 COVID-19 vaccine. The chain uses TRBV7-9 and TRBJ2-2; tentative D call: TRBD2 (5 bases). In DNA, the CDR3 is TGTGCCAGCAGCTTAGCCCGGGGTCCGAACACCGGGGAGCTGTTTTTT. It translates to CASSLARGPNTGELFF.